The T cell receptor beta chain described here comes from a study of blood T cell repertoires in COVID-19. Study context: The samples span acute and convalescent COVID-19 from the United States, Italy and Spain. Sources were T cells, B-cell-depleted T cells, or PBMCs; the material itself was cDNA or gDNA.

Per the original methods: Quantification of nucleated cells was approximated via reference gene primer amplification. Sequencing was performed with immunoSEQ multiplex PCR; in TCRdb, only in-frame clones are kept and a portion is missing. That table is the source of V, J and clone size, and D and trimming were worked out from the DNA. Of some 150,000 clones listed, 83% are singletons. Enrollment of patients from Seattle took place during active infection, with longitudinal follow-up. The count of this clone is one. Trimming stripped 6 bases from V and 0 bases from J, with 13 bases between. In germline, CDR1 is MRHNA, CDR2 SNTAGT. The CDR3 extends over 15 amino acids.

The TCR comes from a woman aged 60-75 years with COVID-19, enrolled during active disease. The V call is TRBV6-4, the J call TRBJ2-3, with D possibly being TRBD2 (7 bases). The material sequenced was peripheral blood. The CDR3 region has the DNA TGTGCCAGCAGCAGCGGGACATTTAGCACAGATACGCAGTATTTT. This sequence encodes CASSSGTFSTDTQYF.